Listed below are T cell receptor beta chains from one sample, sequenced in a study of glioma-infiltrating T cells after dendritic cell vaccination. Repertoires were generated with immunoSEQ multiplex PCR, while TCRdb's copy carries only in-frame clones and drops some. The data contain 90,000 to 100,000 clones, 79% of them singletons. Sample: blood, taken before dendritic cell vaccination. Receptors originate from a human donor with glioblastoma. Both conserved end residues are part of each CDR3. The D gene is left open where the match is weak. A clone size is listed for some rows: how often the clone was seen (once, few, many), or a class if it is expanded.

>TRBJ1-2|NA|TRBV7-9|NA
CASSLSGFDYGYTF
TGTGCCAGCAGCTTATCCGGGTTTGACTATGGCTACACCTTC
>TRBJ1-5|NA|TRBV5-1|NA
CASSLAGLVGQPQHF
TGCGCCAGCAGCTTGGCGGGACTTGTGGGACAGCCCCAGCATTTT
>TRBJ2-2|TRBD1|TRBV5-1|NA
CASSLEEGQGSGELFF
TGCGCCAGCAGCTTGGAGGAAGGACAGGGGTCCGGGGAGCTGTTTTTT
>TRBJ1-6|TRBD1|TRBV6-1|once
CASSVIGQGVKSPLHF
TGTGCCAGCAGTGTGATCGGACAGGGGGTCAAGTCACCCCTCCACTTT
>TRBJ1-3|TRBD1|TRBV5-1|once
CASSYDRAAGNTIYF
TGCGCCAGCAGCTACGACAGGGCCGCTGGAAACACCATATATTTT
>TRBJ2-5|NA|TRBV10-2|NA
CASSRQTEATQYF
TGCGCCAGCAGCCGACAAACCGAAGCGACCCAGTACTTC
>TRBJ2-2|TRBD1|TRBV7-3|few
CASSLSPGQGAGELFF
TGTGCCAGCAGCTTATCCCCGGGACAGGGGGCCGGGGAGCTGTTTTTT
>TRBJ1-2|NA|TRBV7-8|NA
CASSLDRSYGYTF
TGTGCCAGCAGCTTAGACCGCAGCTATGGCTACACCTTC
>TRBJ1-5|NA|TRBV6-1|NA
CASSLYREGQPQHF
TGTGCCAGCAGTCTGTACAGGGAAGGTCAGCCCCAGCATTTT
>TRBJ2-1|TRBD2|TRBV5-1|NA
CASSFGLAGSRVNEQFF
TGCGCCAGCAGCTTTGGACTAGCGGGGTCACGGGTGAATGAGCAGTTCTTC
>TRBJ2-7|TRBD2|TRBV9|NA
CASSLGAGTRDEQYF
TGTGCCAGCAGCCTGGGGGCCGGGACTAGGGACGAGCAGTACTTC
>TRBJ2-5|TRBD2|TRBV27|NA
CASSLLGTSGLETQYF
TGTGCCAGCAGTTTGCTGGGGACTAGCGGGTTAGAGACCCAGTACTTC
>TRBJ2-7|TRBD2|TRBV11-2|NA
CASSRGASGGAYEQYF
TGTGCCAGCAGCCGAGGGGCTAGCGGGGGGGCCTACGAGCAGTACTTC
>TRBJ1-4|TRBD1|TRBV9|few
CASSVSTGRSEKLFF
TGTGCCAGCAGTGTATCGACAGGGAGGAGCGAAAAACTGTTTTTT
>TRBJ2-1|NA|TRBV28|once
CASSHRGGIYNEQFF
TGTGCCAGCAGTCATCGTGGGGGGATTTACAATGAGCAGTTCTTC
>TRBJ2-1|NA|TRBV4-1|NA
CASSQEQIANEQFF
TGCGCCAGCAGCCAAGAGCAGATTGCCAATGAGCAGTTCTTC
>TRBJ2-5|TRBD2|TRBV13|NA
CASSLVLAGVRLETQYF
TGTGCCAGCAGCCTGGTACTAGCGGGAGTCCGGTTGGAGACCCAGTACTTC
>TRBJ1-2|TRBD1|TRBV30|once
CAWTNSGTGVGYTF
TGTGCCTGGACTAACTCCGGGACAGGGGTCGGCTACACCTTC
>TRBJ2-1|NA|TRBV11-3|NA
CASSLGGPSYNEQFF
TGTGCCAGCAGCTTAGGAGGTCCCTCCTACAATGAGCAGTTCTTC
>TRBJ2-1|NA|TRBV6-6|NA
CASRRELSYNEQFF
TGTGCCAGCAGACGGGAGCTATCCTACAATGAGCAGTTCTTC
>TRBJ1-3|NA|TRBV27|NA
CASSLSPPGLGNTIYF
TGTGCCAGCAGTTTGTCCCCACCGGGACTAGGAAACACCATATATTTT
>TRBJ1-1|NA|TRBV10-2|NA
CASSEWGGTEAFF
TGCGCCAGCAGTGAGTGGGGGGGCACTGAAGCTTTCTTT
>TRBJ2-7|TRBD2|TRBV4-2|few
CASSQDETSGTYEQYF
TGTGCCAGCAGCCAAGATGAGACTAGCGGGACATACGAGCAGTACTTC
>TRBJ1-1|NA|TRBV30|NA
CAWSQTGNTEAFF
TGTGCCTGGAGTCAGACAGGAAACACTGAAGCTTTCTTT
>TRBJ2-5|NA|TRBV18|NA
CASSTPVETQYF
TGTGCCAGCTCAACGCCGGTGGAGACCCAGTACTTC
>TRBJ1-5|TRBD1|TRBV11-2|NA
CASSLEGQLNQPQHF
TGTGCCAGCAGCCTCGAGGGACAGTTAAATCAGCCCCAGCATTTT
>TRBJ2-7|TRBD1|TRBV13|NA
CASSLGTGPVSGFDEQYF
TGTGCCAGCAGCTTGGGGACAGGGCCGGTATCGGGATTCGACGAGCAGTACTTC
>TRBJ2-2|TRBD2|TRBV18|NA
CASSTGLAGDTGELFF
TGTGCCAGCTCTACGGGACTAGCGGGAGACACCGGGGAGCTGTTTTTT
>TRBJ2-5|NA|TRBV27|NA
CASKRVRVPPVRETQYF
TGTGCCAGCAAAAGGGTGAGGGTTCCCCCCGTAAGAGAGACCCAGTACTTC
>TRBJ2-1|NA|TRBV5-1|few
CASSLSGSREQFF
TGCGCCAGCAGCTTGTCCGGGAGCCGCGAGCAGTTCTTC
>TRBJ2-5|TRBD1|TRBV30|NA
CALRQGASGETQYF
TGTGCCCTTCGACAGGGGGCGTCGGGAGAGACCCAGTACTTC
>TRBJ1-1|NA|TRBV2|once
CASERDQTFEAEAFF
TGTGCCAGCGAGCGGGACCAGACTTTTGAGGCTGAAGCTTTCTTT
>TRBJ2-5|TRBD2|TRBV5-4|NA
CASNPGLAPYQETQYF
TGTGCCAGCAACCCGGGACTAGCCCCCTACCAAGAGACCCAGTACTTC
>TRBJ1-2|NA|TRBV19|NA
CASSTRHNSDYGYTF
TGTGCCAGTAGTACCCGACACAACTCTGACTATGGCTACACCTTC
>TRBJ1-6|NA|TRBV28|NA
CASSLTGISGNSPLHF
TGTGCCAGCAGTTTAACAGGGATTTCGGGGAATTCACCCCTCCACTTT
>TRBJ2-2|NA|TRBV5-1|NA
CASSLVQGELFF
TGCGCCAGCAGCTTGGTGCAGGGGGAGCTGTTTTTT
>TRBJ1-4|TRBD1|TRBV7-9|NA
CASSELGQVVEKLFF
TGTGCCAGCAGCGAGCTGGGACAGGTAGTTGAAAAACTGTTTTTT
>TRBJ2-1|TRBD2|TRBV28|NA
CASSLGSGKYNEQFF
TGTGCCAGCAGTTTAGGTAGCGGGAAGTACAATGAGCAGTTCTTC
>TRBJ1-2|TRBD1|TRBV5-6|NA
CASSFTGTDYGYTF
TGTGCCAGCAGCTTTACCGGGACAGACTATGGCTACACCTTC
>TRBJ2-5|NA|TRBV2|NA
CASSVRGSETQYF
TGTGCCAGCAGTGTAAGGGGGTCAGAGACCCAGTACTTC
>TRBJ1-5|NA|TRBV6-1|few
CASSVGGNQPQHF
TGTGCCAGCAGTGTTGGAGGCAATCAGCCCCAGCATTTT
>TRBJ2-7|TRBD2|TRBV30|NA
CAWKRASGRVEQYF
TGTGCCTGGAAAAGGGCTAGCGGGAGAGTAGAGCAGTACTTC
>TRBJ2-7|NA|TRBV19|few
CASPEEGYEQYF
TGTGCCAGTCCCGAGGAGGGCTACGAGCAGTACTTC
>TRBJ1-6|NA|TRBV5-1|NA
CASSLANRGSPLHF
TGCGCCAGCAGCTTGGCCAATAGGGGGTCACCCCTCCACTTT
>TRBJ1-3|TRBD1|TRBV29-1|once
CSVVQGVNTIYF
TGCAGCGTGGTACAGGGGGTGAACACCATATATTTT
>TRBJ2-3|TRBD2|TRBV5-8|NA
CASSSLGVTSGGATDTQYF
TGTGCCAGCAGCTCGCTGGGGGTTACTAGCGGGGGTGCCACAGATACGCAGTATTTT
>TRBJ1-2|TRBD1|TRBV30|few
CAWSVGQSNYGYTF
TGTGCCTGGAGTGTGGGACAGTCTAACTATGGCTACACCTTC
>TRBJ1-3|NA|TRBV7-9|NA
CASSLILAREFGNTIYF
TGTGCCAGCAGCTTAATTTTGGCTAGGGAGTTTGGAAACACCATATATTTT